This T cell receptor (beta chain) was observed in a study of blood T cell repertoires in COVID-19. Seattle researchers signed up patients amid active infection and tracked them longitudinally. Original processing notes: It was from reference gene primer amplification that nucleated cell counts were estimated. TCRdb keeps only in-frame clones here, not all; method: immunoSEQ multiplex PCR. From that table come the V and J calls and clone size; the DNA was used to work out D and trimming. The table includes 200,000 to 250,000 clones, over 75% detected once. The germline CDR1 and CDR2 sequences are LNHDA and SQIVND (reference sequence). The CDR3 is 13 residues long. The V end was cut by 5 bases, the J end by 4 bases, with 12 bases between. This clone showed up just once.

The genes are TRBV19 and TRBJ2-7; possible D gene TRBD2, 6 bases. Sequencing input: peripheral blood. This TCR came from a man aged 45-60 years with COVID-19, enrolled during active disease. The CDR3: CASSRRDWYEQYF. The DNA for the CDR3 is TGTGCCAGTAGTCGGCGGGACTGGTACGAGCAGTACTTC.